The T cell receptor (beta chain) under discussion was sequenced for a study of brain T cells in children with intractable seizures. General study results and limits: Clones missing pre-surgery may reflect undersampling of that blood sample.

Method: immunoSEQ multiplex PCR; TCRdb's copy keeps in-frame clones and lacks some. The data show 60,000 to 85,000 clones, about 93% seen once. The sequenced cases were selected for having the highest brain T cell transcript signatures. Before surgery, patients took at least one anti-epileptic drug. As regards this clone: The target antigen is unknown.

The source of this sequence is a boy under three years old with tuberous sclerosis and intractable seizures. The sample in question was peripheral blood, obtained at surgery.

CDR3 region: CASSVGGRGRSSGREETQYF. The CDR3 coding sequence is TGTGCCAGCAGCGTAGGTGGCAGGGGAAGGAGTAGCGGGAGAGAAGAGACCCAGTACTTC. The V gene is TRBV9, the J gene TRBJ2-5, with 9 bases matching TRBD2. Germline assignment: CDR1 SGDLS and CDR2 YYNGEE. V shed 0 bases, J shed 3 bases, and the junction held 18 bases outside the gene matches. The CDR3 has 20 amino acids.